The sequence of this T cell receptor beta chain was determined in a study of regulatory T cells in long-lasting Graves disease. Study background: Persistent Graves' disease meant over 5 years of antithyroid drugs with positive TSH receptor antibodies.

Time point reported: persistent/refractory GD, antithyroid drugs over 5 years with positive TRAb. PBMC-extracted RNA yielded the TCR library. The CDR3 covers 15 residues. Trimming removed 6 bases from V and 3 bases from J; junction bases left unmatched: 8. CDR1 MNHEY and CDR2 SVGEGT come from the germline V gene. Investigators prepared the TCR beta libraries by applying iRepertoire HTBI primers and Arm-PCR of CDR3 regions. From the multiplex PCR reads, TCRdb called clonotypes with MiXCR, one entry per CDR3 protein. The data contain under 450,000 distinct CDR3 sequences, around a quarter of them singletons. This clonotype was observed a handful of times.

The specimen was peripheral blood mononuclear cells (PBMCs), collected when the disease was refractory, from a patient treated with antithyroid drugs. The receptor was derived from a female donor with Graves disease. The chain joins TRBV6-2 or TRBV6-3 to TRBJ1-5; 7 nucleotides line up with TRBD1. The CDR3 sequence: CASRPQGGVNQPQHF. The CDR3 DNA is TGTGCCAGCAGACCCCAGGGGGGGGTCAATCAGCCCCAGCATTTT.